A selection of T cell receptor beta chains follows, all from one sample in a study of T cell responses to AZD1222 COVID-19 vaccine. The table came from immunoSEQ multiplex PCR; TCRdb's copy has only in-frame clones and leaves some out. This table holds approximately 140,000 clones, 90% to 95% found once. Sequenced material: peripheral blood, taken on day 0 of AZD1222 vaccination. The receptor set was obtained from an adult in good health. Both conserved end residues are part of each CDR3. D genes are given only for firm matches. Size is omitted from some rows. Given values are once, few, many or a class for expanded clones.

clone_size	cdr3_length	v_call	d_call	j_call	cdr3_nt	cdr3_aa
-	17	TRBV11-2	TRBD2	TRBJ2-2	TGTGCCAGCAGCTTAGATCTATTTGCGGGGGGCGGCGGGGAGCTGTTTTTT	CASSLDLFAGGGGELFF
-	17	TRBV27	-	TRBJ1-5	TGTGCCAGCAGTTTACCCCGGGGCGCCGTAAGCAATCAGCCCCAGCATTTT	CASSLPRGAVSNQPQHF
-	13	TRBV5-1	-	TRBJ2-3	TGCGCCAGCAGCTCGACGGGATCAGATACGCAGTATTTT	CASSSTGSDTQYF
-	13	TRBV5-8	-	TRBJ1-5	TGTGCCAGCAGCTCCGGACCAAATCAGCCCCAGCATTTT	CASSSGPNQPQHF
-	17	TRBV6-2/TRBV6-3	TRBD1	TRBJ1-5	TGTGCCAGCAGTTACGGGCGCGCCCAGGGGGAGGATCAGCCCCAGCATTTT	CASSYGRAQGEDQPQHF
-	12	TRBV12-3/TRBV12-4	-	TRBJ1-5	TGTGCCAGCAGAACACACCTACAGGCCCAGCATTTT	CASRTHLQAQHF
-	15	TRBV19	-	TRBJ2-5	TGTGCTAGTAGTCCCGCTAGGCAAGGTGGAGAGACCCAGTACTTC	CASSPARQGGETQYF
-	13	TRBV5-1	-	TRBJ2-5	TGCGCCAGCAGCGACAAAATCCAAGAGACCCAGTACTTC	CASSDKIQETQYF
-	15	TRBV7-8	-	TRBJ2-2	TGTGCCAGCAGCCCGACCGGACAGAACACCGGGGAGCTGTTTTTT	CASSPTGQNTGELFF
-	14	TRBV29-1	-	TRBJ1-1	TGCAGCGTCCAGGTGGGGACGACGAACACTGAAGCTTTCTTT	CSVQVGTTNTEAFF
-	17	TRBV7-8	TRBD1	TRBJ2-2	TGTGCCAGCAGCTTCCGAGGTCGACAGGGGGCGTCCGGGGAGCTGTTTTTT	CASSFRGRQGASGELFF
-	13	TRBV19	-	TRBJ2-1	TGTGCCAGTAGCGTCCAAGGCCCCCATGAGCAGTTCTTC	CASSVQGPHEQFF
-	15	TRBV6-5	-	TRBJ1-4	TGTGCCAGCAGTTACCTCAGGAGCAGAGGTGAAAAACTGTTTTTT	CASSYLRSRGEKLFF
-	16	TRBV25-1	-	TRBJ2-6	TGTGCCAGCAGTGAAGGAGGTAGCTCTGGGGCCAACGTCCTGACTTTC	CASSEGGSSGANVLTF
-	15	TRBV28	TRBD1	TRBJ2-6	TGTGCCAGCAGACAGGGGGGCAGAGAGGCCAACGTCCTGACTTTC	CASRQGGREANVLTF
-	15	TRBV12-5	-	TRBJ2-1	TGTGCTAGTGGTCCTCCGGCTAGCTCCTACAATGAGCAGTTCTTC	CASGPPASSYNEQFF
-	13	TRBV23-1	-	TRBJ2-2	TGCGCCAGCAGTACTAGCCCCACCGGGGAGCTGTTTTTT	CASSTSPTGELFF
-	14	TRBV29-1	-	TRBJ1-5	TGCAGCGTTGAAGATGGGGGGGTGGATCAGCCCCAGCATTTT	CSVEDGGVDQPQHF
-	13	TRBV5-6	TRBD2	TRBJ2-3	TGTGCCAGCATTGCGGGAGGGCAAGATACGCAGTATTTT	CASIAGGQDTQYF
-	15	TRBV2	TRBD1	TRBJ2-7	TGTGCCAGCAGTCTATCCGGGACAGAAGTACCCGAGCAGTACTTC	CASSLSGTEVPEQYF
-	16	TRBV5-1	-	TRBJ1-4	TGCGCCAGCAGCTTGGATGTGGTGGGGACTAATGAAAAACTGTTTTTT	CASSLDVVGTNEKLFF
-	12	TRBV12-3/TRBV12-4	-	TRBJ2-7	TGTGCCAGCAGCGTGGACAGTAACGAGCAGTACTTC	CASSVDSNEQYF
-	13	TRBV7-9	-	TRBJ2-7	TGTGCCAGCAGCTTAGCGGGCGCATACGAGCAGTACTTC	CASSLAGAYEQYF
-	14	TRBV19	TRBD1	TRBJ1-2	TGTGCCAGTAGATCGAGGGACAGCACATATGGCTACACCTTC	CASRSRDSTYGYTF
-	17	TRBV11-2	TRBD2	TRBJ2-1	TGTGCCAGCAGCCGGGTGGGACTAGCTCTCTCCTACAATGAGCAGTTCTTC	CASSRVGLALSYNEQFF
-	13	TRBV28	-	TRBJ2-1	TGTGCCATCTCATCCAAGGGGAGAAGGGTGCAGTTCTTC	CAISSKGRRVQFF
once	13	TRBV19	-	TRBJ1-2	TGTGCCAGTAGCTTACAGGTGGGGTATGGCTACACCTTC	CASSLQVGYGYTF
-	12	TRBV27	-	TRBJ2-7	TGTGCCAGCAGTTTATTAGGGGGGGAGCAGTACTTC	CASSLLGGEQYF
-	15	TRBV10-3	TRBD1	TRBJ2-1	TGTGCCATCAGTGAGTCTAGACAGGGGGGCAATGAGCAGTTCTTC	CAISESRQGGNEQFF
-	15	TRBV7-9	TRBD1	TRBJ2-5	TGTGCCAGCACCGAGGGACAGGGGGCTCAAGAGACCCAGTACTTC	CASTEGQGAQETQYF
-	13	TRBV28	-	TRBJ1-2	TGTGCCAGCAGTTTTGATGGTATCTATGGCTACACCTTC	CASSFDGIYGYTF
-	12	TRBV2	-	TRBJ2-5	TGTGCCAGCACCAGCCCCCCAGAGACCCAGTACTTC	CASTSPPETQYF
-	14	TRBV7-2	-	TRBJ2-5	TGTGCCAGCAGCTTGACAGGACCTCTGTCGTCCCAGTACTTC	CASSLTGPLSSQYF
-	15	TRBV5-4	-	TRBJ1-2	TGTGCCAGCAGCTTGGTGGGGGCGCCAGACTATGGCTACACCTTC	CASSLVGAPDYGYTF
-	13	TRBV7-6	-	TRBJ2-1	TGTGCCAGCAGCTCCATCCCGGCGGGTGAGCAGTTCTTC	CASSSIPAGEQFF
-	13	TRBV28	-	TRBJ2-5	TGTGCCAGCAGTTTAGACATGGGGACTTCAATCTACTTC	CASSLDMGTSIYF
-	14	TRBV3-1/TRBV3-2	-	TRBJ1-3	TGTGCCAGCAGCCACAGGGTCTCTGGAAACACCATATATTTT	CASSHRVSGNTIYF
once	14	TRBV27	TRBD2	TRBJ2-7	TGTGCCAGCAGCATAGCGGGATTTCGGTACGAGCAGTACTTC	CASSIAGFRYEQYF
-	14	TRBV2	-	TRBJ1-1	TGTGCCAGCAGTGAGGGGGTGGAGGTGTCTGAAGCTTTCTTT	CASSEGVEVSEAFF
-	17	TRBV5-4	TRBD2	TRBJ2-2	TGTGCCAGCAGCCGAGGACTAGCGGGGGGGAACACCGGGGAGCTGTTTTTT	CASSRGLAGGNTGELFF
-	16	TRBV6-2/TRBV6-3	TRBD1	TRBJ2-2	TGTGCCAGCAGTTACTTCCAGGGGGCGCGCGCCGGGGAGCTGTTTTTT	CASSYFQGARAGELFF
-	15	TRBV9	-	TRBJ1-3	TGTGCCAGCAGCCCCTTCTGGACAGCCCGAAACACCATATATTTT	CASSPFWTARNTIYF
-	16	TRBV7-2	TRBD2	TRBJ2-5	TGTGCCAGCAGCATAGAACCCGCTAGCGGGGTCGAGACCCAGTACTTC	CASSIEPASGVETQYF
-	16	TRBV7-2	TRBD1	TRBJ1-2	TGTGCCAGCAGGCCGACGGGGGACAGGGCAATTGGGGGCTACACCTTC	CASRPTGDRAIGGYTF
few	17	TRBV28	TRBD1	TRBJ2-3	TGTGCCAGCAGCCGGGACAGGAGTTACCCTAGTACAGATACGCAGTATTTT	CASSRDRSYPSTDTQYF
-	15	TRBV9	-	TRBJ1-4	TGTGCCAGCAGCGCGGGACTCACAACTAATGAAAAACTGTTTTTT	CASSAGLTTNEKLFF
-	15	TRBV7-9	-	TRBJ2-5	TGTGCCAGCAGCAGTACCTTATACCACCAAGAGACCCAGTACTTC	CASSSTLYHQETQYF